Below, 32 T cell receptor beta chains from the same sample are listed, as sequenced in a study of blood T cell repertoires in COVID-19. The method was immunoSEQ multiplex PCR; TCRdb's version includes in-frame clones alone and lacks a portion of them. This sample carries 200,000 to 300,000 clones, 75% to 90% of them seen once, and the ten largest clones take 2.5% to 4%. The sample taken for sequencing was PBMCs or T cells enriched from blood (not recorded which). Source of these receptors: a woman aged 40 to 50 who had been exposed to COVID-19.

The chain uses TRBV2 and TRBJ1-5; D gene ambiguous. Trimming stripped 4 bases from V and 4 bases from J, with 14 bases between. CDR3 size: 15 residues. Germline-derived CDR1 and CDR2 are SNHLY and FYNNEI. The CDR3 region has the DNA TGTGCCAGCAGTGGCCCGGGTTTTGATAATCAGCCCCAGCATTTT. Amino acid sequence: CASSGPGFDNQPQHF.

The V and J genes are TRBV4-1 and TRBJ1-3; possible D gene TRBD1, 6 bases. Looked up from germline, CDR1 is MGHRA and CDR2 is YSYEKL. V shed 3 bases and J shed 3 bases, with 18 bases lying between them. The CDR3 consists of 17 residues. The CDR3 DNA reads TGCGCCAGCAGCCACCTCGGCAGACAGGCTCTTGGAAACACCATATATTTT. Protein: CASSHLGRQALGNTIYF.

The chain recombines TRBV24-1 with TRBJ2-1; D is possibly TRBD1 (5 bases). The CDR3 runs 14 residues. V lost 7 bases and J 8 bases, leaving 17 bases between the germline ends. Germline V gives CDR1 KGHDR, CDR2 SFDVKD. The CDR3 reads CATRMGPLEDEQFF. The DNA of the CDR3 is TGTGCCACCAGGATGGGGCCGCTTGAGGATGAGCAGTTCTTC.

This chain uses TRBV11-1 with TRBJ2-6; possible D gene TRBD2, 6 bases. Germline lookup yields CDR1 SGHAT and CDR2 FQDESV (reference sequence). The germline V and J ends were trimmed by 5 bases and 3 bases, with 14 bases remaining between them. This CDR3 contains 16 residues. The CDR3 DNA sequence: TGTGCCAGCAGCGCTGGATGGGGACTTGGGGCCAACGTCCTGACTTTC. Translation gives CASSAGWGLGANVLTF.

This clone was seen just once. The chain is built from TRBV4-2 and TRBJ2-7; D is unclear. Deletions cut 1 base from V and 0 bases from J, with 7 bases between. This CDR3 spans 14 amino acids. Germline CDR1 and CDR2: LGHNA and YNFKEQ. This CDR3 reads CASSQGSGSYEQYF. In DNA form, the CDR3 reads TGTGCCAGCAGCCAAGGCAGTGGCTCCTACGAGCAGTACTTC.

This clone was observed a few times. This chain links TRBV11-3 with TRBJ2-1, with no clear D. The germline V and J ends were trimmed by 0 bases and 9 bases, with 9 bases remaining between them. This CDR3 region has 13 residues. Germline V gives CDR1 SGHNT, CDR2 YENEEA. CDR3 region: CASSLDGRGEQFF. CDR3 nucleotide sequence: TGTGCCAGCAGCTTAGATGGTAGAGGTGAGCAGTTCTTC.

V and J are TRBV5-1 and TRBJ2-1; 12 nucleotides line up with TRBD1. The germline V gene has CDR1 SGHRS and CDR2 YFSETQ. Germline trimming cut 3 bases from V and 7 bases from J; bases unmatched to any gene: 2. CDR3 size: 14 residues. CDR3 DNA sequence: TGCGCCAGCAGCTCGGGACAGGGGGCGAATGAGCAGTTCTTC. It is translated as CASSSGQGANEQFF.

The chain combines TRBV29-1 with TRBJ2-1; 7 bases align to TRBD2. V gave up 7 bases and J gave up 4 bases; unmatched junction bases: 13. The CDR3 runs to 15 residues. CDR1 SQVTM and CDR2 ANQGSEA come from the germline V gene. CDR3 DNA sequence: TGCAGCGCTGGGGGGGTGGCCCAATTTTACAATGAGCAGTTCTTC. It is translated as CSAGGVAQFYNEQFF.

V gene TRBV7-9 combines with J gene TRBJ1-2; tentative D call: TRBD1 (5 bases). The CDR3 spans 16 residues. Germline CDR1 is SEHNR and CDR2 is FQNEAQ (reference sequence). V lost 1 base to trimming and J lost 6 bases, with 18 bases between them. Here the CDR3 DNA reads TGTGCCAGCAGCTTAGGAAGGGCCTCGACAGTTAATGGCTACACCTTC. Its translation: CASSLGRASTVNGYTF.

V usage is TRBV30 and J usage is TRBJ2-2; 7 positions match TRBD1. Trimming cost V 3 bases and J 0 bases; bases outside gene matches: 7. CDR3 size: 16 residues. The germline V gene has CDR1 GTSNPN and CDR2 SVGIG (reference sequence). This CDR3 is CAWRDRQGPNTGELFF. As DNA, the CDR3 is TGTGCCTGGAGGGATAGACAGGGCCCGAACACCGGGGAGCTGTTTTTT.

The genes are TRBV28 and TRBJ1-2, with D unclear. V was pared by 1 base and J by 4 bases, with 22 bases between. The CDR3 runs 18 residues. Germline CDR1 and CDR2: MDHEN and SYDVKM. The CDR3 is CASSLSPTAAGGIYGYTF. CDR3 bases: TGTGCCAGCAGTTTATCCCCGACGGCGGCAGGAGGGATCTATGGCTACACCTTC.

V is TRBV10-3 and J is TRBJ2-1; TRBD2 matches 9 bases. J gave up 8 bases and V 4 bases, and 12 bases lay outside the gene matches. This CDR3 region has 16 residues. Per the germline V gene, CDR1 is ENHRY and CDR2 is SYGVKD. CDR3 DNA sequence: TGTGCCATCAGTGCCCCCGGGACTAGCCGCCAAGATGAGCAGTTCTTC. Its translation: CAISAPGTSRQDEQFF.

This clone appeared a few times. The CDR3: CASSEDSGFQPQHF. In nucleotides, the CDR3 is TGTGCCAGCAGTGAGGACAGTGGGTTTCAGCCCCAGCATTTT. V is TRBV6-1 and J is TRBJ1-5; possible D gene TRBD1, 6 bases. The CDR3 is 14 amino acids. CDR1 is MNHNS and CDR2 is SASEGT in the germline V gene. The V end was cut by 3 bases, the J end by 6 bases, with 12 bases between.

The V gene is TRBV29-1, the J gene TRBJ2-7; 7 bases are shared with TRBD1. V shed 1 base and J 5 bases; nucleotides not matched to a gene: 11. From germline, CDR1 is SQVTM and CDR2 ANQGSEA. This CDR3 is 15 amino acids long. The CDR3 sequence: CSVEVGPQGSHEQYF. CDR3 nucleotides: TGCAGCGTTGAAGTTGGGCCACAGGGGTCCCACGAGCAGTACTTC.

The chain couples TRBV24-1 to TRBJ1-4; TRBD1 is a possible D gene (5 bases). Germline assignment: CDR1 KGHDR and CDR2 SFDVKD. V gave up 4 bases and J gave up 5 bases, with 16 bases separating them. This CDR3 is built from 16 residues. CDR3 sequence reads: CATSDSGGGINEKLFF. DNA of the CDR3: TGTGCCACCAGTGACTCGGGGGGGGGAATAAATGAAAAACTGTTTTTT.

The chain combines TRBV13 with TRBJ1-1; unclear D gene. CDR3 length equals 14 residues. CDR1 and CDR2 from the germline V gene are PRHDT and FYEKMQ (reference sequence). The V end lost 2 bases, the J end lost 1 base, and 8 bases lay between the germline ends. The CDR3, as DNA: TGTGCCAGCAGCTTAAGCTCTCCGAACACTGAAGCTTTCTTT. Translation: CASSLSSPNTEAFF.

The chain uses TRBV6-2 or TRBV6-3 and TRBJ2-2; D call uncertain. The germline CDR1 and CDR2 sequences are MNHEY and SVGEGT. The ends were cut back, 2 bases at V and 1 base at J, with 5 bases in the middle. The CDR3 is 14 amino acids. CDR3 DNA: TGTGCCAGCAGTTACCGGGTGAACACCGGGGAGCTGTTTTTT. Protein: CASSYRVNTGELFF.

V usage is TRBV27 and J usage is TRBJ2-2, with no clear D. This CDR3 spans 14 amino acids. Germline CDR1 and CDR2: MNHEY and SMNVEV (reference sequence). V lost 2 bases to trimming and J lost 2 bases, with 6 bases between them. The CDR3 DNA is TGTGCCAGCAGTTTACTAGTTAACACCGGGGAGCTGTTTTTT. This gives the protein CASSLLVNTGELFF.

The rearrangement links TRBV7-6 to TRBJ1-3; D perhaps matches TRBD1 (6 bases). The CDR3 consists of 16 residues. Germline CDR1 is SGHVS and CDR2 is FNYEAQ. V was trimmed by 4 bases and J by 3 bases, leaving 16 bases between them. The chain's CDR3 is CASSSGVRADGNTIYF. The DNA of the CDR3 is TGTGCCAGCAGCTCAGGGGTAAGAGCCGATGGAAACACCATATATTTT.

V gene TRBV24-1 combines with J gene TRBJ1-1; D possibly corresponds to TRBD1 (6 bases). CDR1 is KGHDR, CDR2 SFDVKD, per germline. V lost 9 bases and J lost 8, with 12 bases in between. This CDR3 spans 11 amino acids. For the CDR3, the DNA is TGTGCCACCCGTTACGGGACAGAAGCTTTCTTT. Translated: CATRYGTEAFF.

This clone came up a few times. The chain employs TRBV18 and TRBJ1-1; tentative D call: TRBD1 (5 bases). The V end was cut by 6 bases, the J end by 2 bases, with 16 bases between. The CDR3 consists of 15 residues. CDR1 KGHSH and CDR2 LQKENI come from the germline V gene. The CDR3 region has the DNA TGTGCCAGCTCCCCGGGGCGGGGACCAAACACTGAAGCTTTCTTT. Its protein product is CASSPGRGPNTEAFF.

The CDR3 DNA follows: TGTGCCAGCAGTAGACAGCCTGGCTATGAAGCTTTCTTT. Protein sequence: CASSRQPGYEAFF. The chain links TRBV7-3 to TRBJ1-1; D might be TRBD1 (5 bases). CDR3 length: 13 residues. Trimming removed 6 bases at V and 7 bases at J, with 15 bases between. Looked up from germline, CDR1 is SGHTA and CDR2 is FQGTGA.

V usage is TRBV4-1 and J usage is TRBJ1-1, with D uncertain. The CDR3 is made up of 17 amino acids. The V gene lost 1 base and the J gene lost 0 bases, with 15 bases spanning the gap. Germline V gene lookup returns CDR1 MGHRA and CDR2 YSYEKL. The CDR3 loop is CASSQVGGVYMNTEAFF. In nucleotides, the CDR3 is TGCGCCAGCAGCCAAGTAGGAGGTGTGTACATGAACACTGAAGCTTTCTTT.

J is TRBJ2-7 and V is TRBV2; maybe TRBD1 (6 bases). V was cut by 5 bases and J by 3 bases, with 11 bases left in between. CDR3 length equals 13 residues. CDR1 is SNHLY and CDR2 is FYNNEI in the germline V gene. CDR3 region: CASSIPDSYEQYF. DNA for the CDR3: TGTGCCAGCAGTATACCGGACAGCTACGAGCAGTACTTC.

The chain has TRBV4-1 and TRBJ1-2; 11 bases match TRBD1. Trimming removed 4 bases from V and 4 bases from J; junction bases left unmatched: 5. This CDR3 is built from 15 residues. Germline CDR1 is MGHRA and CDR2 is YSYEKL. The DNA of the CDR3 is TGCGCCAGCAGCCTCGGGACAGGGGGGTTCTATGGCTACACCTTC. Residues: CASSLGTGGFYGYTF.

The rearrangement uses TRBV4-3 and TRBJ1-1, with D tentatively TRBD1 (5 bases). Germline-derived CDR1 and CDR2 are LGHNA and YSLEER. Trimming cost V 1 base and J 5 bases, with 14 bases left between them. The CDR3 has 15 residues. The CDR3 nucleotides are TGCGCCAGCAGCCAAGTCGGCGGGGCGCGGACTGAAGCTTTCTTT. This translates into CASSQVGGARTEAFF.

The V call is TRBV24-1, the J call TRBJ2-1; tentatively, D is TRBD2 (6 bases). This CDR3 has 16 residues. Germline V CDR1 and CDR2: KGHDR, SFDVKD. Trimming removed 4 bases from V and 6 bases from J, with 18 bases in between. The CDR3 sequence: CATSDVPGDGLNEQFF. CDR3 nucleotide sequence: TGTGCCACCAGTGACGTCCCGGGGGATGGGCTCAATGAGCAGTTCTTC.

The CDR3 loop reads CASMKDSVSNYGYTF. CDR3 nucleotides: TGTGCCAGCATGAAGGACAGTGTTTCTAACTATGGCTACACCTTC. V usage is TRBV2 and J usage is TRBJ1-2, with D tentatively TRBD1 (6 bases). The CDR3 contains 15 residues. V was trimmed by 7 bases and J by 0 bases, leaving 15 bases between them. The germline gives CDR1 SNHLY, CDR2 FYNNEI.

V and J are TRBV27 and TRBJ1-1, with D possibly TRBD1 on 5 matching bases. The ends were cut back, 6 bases at V and 0 bases at J, with 11 bases in the middle. This CDR3 spans 14 amino acids. Germline V gene lookup returns CDR1 MNHEY and CDR2 SMNVEV (reference sequence). The CDR3: CASRGRVMNTEAFF. In DNA form, the CDR3 reads TGTGCCAGCAGGGGGCGTGTTATGAACACTGAAGCTTTCTTT.

The J gene is TRBJ2-3, the V gene TRBV19; TRBD2 agrees at 9 bases. Germline-derived CDR1 and CDR2 are LNHDA and SQIVND (reference sequence). The CDR3 length is 19 residues. Germline trimming cut 5 bases from V and 2 bases from J; bases unmatched to any gene: 17. The CDR3 DNA follows: TGTGCCAGTAGTCACAAAAGCTCGGCTAGCGGGGCCCCCACAGATACGCAGTATTTT. Translated, it gives CASSHKSSASGAPTDTQYF. Together with reference TRBV19 and TRBJ2-3, the CDR3 gives the full variable domain: DGGITQSPKYLFRKEGQNVTLSCEQNLNHDAMYWYRQDPGQGLRLIYYSQIVNDFQKGDIAEGYSVSREKKESFPLTVTSAQKNPTAFYLCASSHKSSASGAPTDTQYFGPGTRLTVL.

The rearrangement joins TRBV27 to TRBJ1-2; D is perhaps TRBD1 (6 bases). CDR1 is MNHEY and CDR2 is SMNVEV in the germline V gene (reference sequence). This CDR3 contains 13 residues. The V gene lost 3 bases and the J gene lost 4 bases, with 9 bases spanning the gap. CDR3: CASSFSRGYGYTF. DNA for the CDR3: TGTGCCAGCAGTTTTTCCAGGGGCTATGGCTACACCTTC.

This rearrangement joins TRBV27 to TRBJ2-1; TRBD2 aligns across 12 bases. The CDR3 loop spans 15 amino acids. J was trimmed by 4 bases and V by 4 bases; bases with no gene match: 2. Germline V gene data show CDR1 as MNHEY and CDR2 as SMNVEV (reference sequence). The CDR3 region has the DNA TGTGCCAGCAGTTCGGGGACTAGCGGGTACAATGAGCAGTTCTTC. Translation: CASSSGTSGYNEQFF.